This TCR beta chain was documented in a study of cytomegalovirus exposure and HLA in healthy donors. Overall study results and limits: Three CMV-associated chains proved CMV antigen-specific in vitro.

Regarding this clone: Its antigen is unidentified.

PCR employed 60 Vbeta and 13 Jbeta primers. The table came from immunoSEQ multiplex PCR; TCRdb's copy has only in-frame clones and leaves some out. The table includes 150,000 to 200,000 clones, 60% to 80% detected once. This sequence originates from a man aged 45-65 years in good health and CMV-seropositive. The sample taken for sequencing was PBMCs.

CDR3 amino acids: CASSSLDSTEAFF. The CDR3 DNA sequence: TGTGCCAGCTCATCTCTAGACAGCACTGAAGCTTTCTTT. The chain has TRBV18 and TRBJ1-1; tentatively, D is TRBD1 (5 bases). The CDR3 consists of 13 residues. The germline CDR1 and CDR2 sequences are KGHSH and LQKENI. Trimming left V 5 bases short and J 4 bases short, with 11 bases between.